Listed below are T cell receptor beta chains from one sample, sequenced in a study of neoadjuvant nivolumab and ipilimumab in lung cancer. The protocol was immunoSEQ multiplex PCR, while the TCRdb copy is restricted to in-frame clones and leaves out a portion. The sample includes 39,000 or so clones, approximately 92% of them seen just once. The sample in question was peripheral blood, obtained before neoadjuvant nivolumab, alone or with ipilimumab. Receptors were obtained from an adult with non-small cell lung cancer. Each CDR3 is given with its conserved first and last residue. A D gene is named only where the DNA matches it firmly. Size tells how often a clone was seen (once, few, many) or the class of an expanded clone, and some rows leave it out.

V: TRBV5-1; D: TRBD2; size: NA; J: TRBJ2-7; CDR3: CASSLEREGDEQYF; DNA: TGCGCCAGCAGCTTGGAGCGGGAGGGCGACGAGCAGTACTTC
V: TRBV2; D: TRBD1; size: once; J: TRBJ2-7; CDR3: CASRAGTGSISEQYF; DNA: TGTGCCAGCAGGGCCGGGACAGGGTCGATATCCGAGCAGTACTTC
V: TRBV2; D: NA; size: few; J: TRBJ2-4; CDR3: CASRMGLTKNIQYF; DNA: TGTGCCAGCAGGATGGGACTGACAAAAAACATTCAGTACTTC
V: TRBV18; D: NA; size: few; J: TRBJ1-1; CDR3: CASSSDKNTEAFF; DNA: TGTGCCAGCTCATCCGACAAGAACACTGAAGCTTTCTTT
V: TRBV15; D: NA; size: once; J: TRBJ2-3; CDR3: CATSISSTDTQYF; DNA: TGTGCCACCAGCATATCTAGCACAGATACGCAGTATTTT
V: TRBV5-1; D: NA; size: NA; J: TRBJ2-5; CDR3: CASSSLARQETQYF; DNA: TGCGCCAGCAGTTCGCTAGCCCGCCAAGAGACCCAGTACTTC
V: TRBV14; D: TRBD2; size: NA; J: TRBJ2-5; CDR3: CASSQDLISGNGQETQYF; DNA: TGTGCCAGCAGCCAAGATCTCATTAGCGGGAATGGCCAAGAGACCCAGTACTTC
V: TRBV19; D: NA; size: NA; J: TRBJ2-7; CDR3: CASSPGTSVYSYEQYF; DNA: TGTGCCAGTAGTCCCGGGACAAGTGTTTACTCCTACGAGCAGTACTTC
V: TRBV4-2; D: NA; size: NA; J: TRBJ1-3; CDR3: CASSQAGSTGNTIYF; DNA: TGTGCCAGCAGCCAAGCAGGGAGCACTGGAAACACCATATATTTT
V: TRBV7-2; D: TRBD2; size: NA; J: TRBJ2-7; CDR3: CASSVTRTSGFSYEQYF; DNA: TGTGCCAGCAGCGTGACCCGGACTAGCGGGTTCTCCTACGAGCAGTACTTC
V: TRBV6-5; D: TRBD1; size: NA; J: TRBJ2-7; CDR3: CASSGLGDRPYEQYF; DNA: TGTGCCAGCAGTGGACTCGGGGACAGGCCCTACGAGCAGTACTTC
V: TRBV7-9; D: NA; size: NA; J: TRBJ2-3; CDR3: CASSLGAVYTDTQYF; DNA: TGTGCCAGCAGCTTAGGGGCGGTTTACACAGATACGCAGTATTTT
V: TRBV7-2; D: NA; size: NA; J: TRBJ2-3; CDR3: CASSPNMRQTDTQYF; DNA: TGTGCCAGCAGCCCCAACATGAGACAGACAGATACGCAGTATTTT
V: TRBV29-1; D: NA; size: NA; J: TRBJ1-1; CDR3: CSVVLQLDTEAFF; DNA: TGCAGCGTTGTATTACAGTTGGACACTGAAGCTTTCTTT
V: TRBV7-2; D: NA; size: NA; J: TRBJ1-1; CDR3: CASSLVEATEAFF; DNA: TGTGCCAGCAGCTTAGTCGAGGCCACTGAAGCTTTCTTT